The rows below give T cell receptor beta chains drawn from one sample of a study of cytomegalovirus exposure and HLA in healthy donors. The repertoire was sequenced with immunoSEQ multiplex PCR; TCRdb's copy has only in-frame clones and lacks some. The sample shows roughly 170,000 clones, roughly 84% of them seen only once. Material: PBMCs. These receptors came from a man under 40 in good health and CMV-seronegative. The CDR3 runs from the conserved cysteine through the conserved F or W. Each record gives: D gene, clone size, V gene, J gene, CDR3 DNA, CDR3 protein. The D gene is left open where the match is weak. Rows may omit the clone size; those that give it use once, few, many or a size class.

TRBD2	.	TRBV7-9	TRBJ2-3	TGTGCCAGCAGTTCGACTAGCGCGAGCACAGATACGCAGTATTTT	CASSSTSASTDTQYF
TRBD1	.	TRBV5-1	TRBJ2-7	TGCGCCAGCAGCCTGGACAGGCGGATCAAGGCCTACGAGCAGTACTTC	CASSLDRRIKAYEQYF
.	.	TRBV5-1	TRBJ2-7	TGCGCCAGCAGCTTCTCGGAGGGCTACGAGCAGTACTTC	CASSFSEGYEQYF
.	.	TRBV9	TRBJ1-4	TGTGCCAGCAGCCAGATTGACAGTTCAACTAATGAAAAACTGTTTTTT	CASSQIDSSTNEKLFF
.	.	TRBV5-1	TRBJ1-5	TGCGCCAGCAGCTTGGGACAGTTTAGCAATCAGCCCCAGCATTTT	CASSLGQFSNQPQHF
.	.	TRBV18	TRBJ2-1	TGTGCCAGCTCACCACCGGCAGGGTGGAATGAGCAGTTCTTC	CASSPPAGWNEQFF
.	.	TRBV11-3	TRBJ1-1	TGTGCCAGCAGCTTAGTAGGTTCTTGGGGCAGACGAGACACTGAAGCTTTCTTT	CASSLVGSWGRRDTEAFF
.	once	TRBV28	TRBJ1-6	TGTGCCAGCAGAACACCACAGGGCTCCTATAATTCACCCCTCCACTTT	CASRTPQGSYNSPLHF
TRBD1	few	TRBV2	TRBJ2-2	TGTGCCAGCAGTGATGACGGACAGGGGGTTGGCACCGGGGAGCTGTTTTTT	CASSDDGQGVGTGELFF
TRBD1	.	TRBV29-1	TRBJ2-7	TGCAGCGTTGGGGATAACTTGGGTACAGGGGCTGGCGAGCAGTACTTC	CSVGDNLGTGAGEQYF
.	.	TRBV9	TRBJ2-7	TGTGCCAGCAGCGTAGCTTACGGCGGCTACGAGCAGTACTTC	CASSVAYGGYEQYF
.	.	TRBV2	TRBJ1-3	TGTGCCAGCATAGGGCCACCCCTCCAGGGAAGCTCTGGAAACACCATATATTTT	CASIGPPLQGSSGNTIYF
TRBD2	once	TRBV10-1	TRBJ2-3	TGCGCCAGCAGTGACCCTAGCGGGGCCACAGATACGCAGTATTTT	CASSDPSGATDTQYF
.	.	TRBV28	TRBJ1-5	TGTGCCAGCAGTTTATCCCTCGGGGGAAGCAATCAGCCCCAGCATTTT	CASSLSLGGSNQPQHF
TRBD2	.	TRBV6-1	TRBJ2-7	TGTGCCAGCAGTGAAGAGTCATGGCGGGAGCGGAGCTCCTACGAGCAGTACTTC	CASSEESWRERSSYEQYF
.	.	TRBV29-1	TRBJ2-1	TGCAGCGTCGCAGTTGTAGCGGCGTACAATGAGCAGTTCTTC	CSVAVVAAYNEQFF
.	.	TRBV15	TRBJ1-5	TGTGCCACCAGCAGAGGGAAACGATCGACAGTTTTTAGCAATCAGCCCCAGCATTTT	CATSRGKRSTVFSNQPQHF
.	.	TRBV27	TRBJ2-5	TGTGCCAGCAGTTTATCCCTGGACAGGGAGGGGACCCAGTACTTC	CASSLSLDREGTQYF
TRBD1	.	TRBV2	TRBJ2-5	TGTGCCAGCAGTGTCGAGGACAGGGTTCTGGTTAGATCAGAGACCCAGTACTTC	CASSVEDRVLVRSETQYF
.	once	TRBV19	TRBJ2-3	TGTGCCAGTAGTATAGGTCACACAGATACGCAGTATTTT	CASSIGHTDTQYF
.	.	TRBV7-8	TRBJ2-7	TGTGCCAGCAGCTTAGAGGGGACGGGGGCCTACGAGCAGTACTTC	CASSLEGTGAYEQYF
.	.	TRBV6-4	TRBJ2-7	TGTGCCAGCAGTGACTCTGGCAGGCCGTCCTACGAGCAGTACTTC	CASSDSGRPSYEQYF
.	few	TRBV6-5	TRBJ2-7	TGTGCCAGCAGCCGCGACTCCTACGAGCAGTACTTC	CASSRDSYEQYF
.	.	TRBV11-2	TRBJ2-3	TGTGCCAGCAGCTCAGGTTCTCACCGCACAGATACGCAGTATTTT	CASSSGSHRTDTQYF
TRBD2	.	TRBV4-1	TRBJ2-7	TGCGCCAGCAGCCAAGTAGCGGGGCCAACCTACGAGCAGTACTTC	CASSQVAGPTYEQYF
.	.	TRBV29-1	TRBJ2-7	TGCAGCGTTGATCTCCTAGCTGACGATGAGTACGAGCAGTACTTC	CSVDLLADDEYEQYF
TRBD1	few	TRBV29-1	TRBJ1-5	TGCAGCGTCAGTGGGGGACAGGGGGCCAATCAGCCCCAGCATTTT	CSVSGGQGANQPQHF
.	few	TRBV4-3	TRBJ1-5	TGCGCCAGCAGCCAAGATCTGAATCAGCCCCAGCATTTT	CASSQDLNQPQHF
.	.	TRBV9	TRBJ2-6	TGTGCCAGCAGCGTAGGTCAGAGGACAACTGGGGCCAACGTCCTGACTTTC	CASSVGQRTTGANVLTF
.	.	TRBV27	TRBJ2-1	TGTGCCAGCACCCTATCCGGGACTCTATACAATGAGCAGTTCTTC	CASTLSGTLYNEQFF
.	.	TRBV30	TRBJ1-3	TGTGCCGCCACGAGGGGGAACACCATATATTTT	CAATRGNTIYF
TRBD1	.	TRBV6-5	TRBJ1-4	TGTGCCAGCAGTCCGGGACAGGTTCTCGAAAAACTGTTTTTT	CASSPGQVLEKLFF
TRBD2	.	TRBV7-6	TRBJ2-5	TGTGCCAGCAGACGAACGGGGCGGGGGGGAAGGGAGACCCAGTACTTC	CASRRTGRGGRETQYF